These T cell receptor beta chains were read from a single sample in a study of quantifying T cell responses using KT2 cells. TCRdb reprocessed the UMI-ligation and nested PCR reads via MiXCR and lists one record per CDR3 protein. The table includes about 33,000 distinct CDR3 sequences, 10% to 13% detected once. Sequencing was performed on PBMCs spiked with cells of the T cell clone KT2. These receptor sequences come from a human donor. CDR3s include the opening cysteine and the closing phenylalanine or tryptophan. The order of the fields is CDR3 protein, CDR3 DNA, clone size, V gene, D gene, J gene. A D gene is named only where the DNA matches it firmly. Clone size is stated in some rows and not others, as once, few, many or a class when expanded.

CSVIPRDSSYEQYF,TGCAGTGTCATCCCCCGGGACAGCTCCTACGAGCAGTACTTC,-,TRBV20-1,TRBD1,TRBJ2-7
CASSDGGGNEQFF,TGTGCCAGCAGTGATGGGGGAGGCAATGAGCAGTTCTTC,few,TRBV2,-,TRBJ2-1
CASIEDTEAFF,TGTGCCAGTATCGAGGACACTGAAGCTTTCTTT,many,TRBV19,-,TRBJ1-1
CASSLDPTGVYEQYF,TGTGCCAGCAGCTTGGATCCGACAGGAGTCTACGAGCAGTACTTC,-,TRBV5-6,-,TRBJ2-7
CASSLRGSNSPLHF,TGTGCCAGCAGCTTACGAGGGTCCAATTCACCCCTCCACTTT,many,TRBV5-6,-,TRBJ1-6
CASSPDSNYGYTF,TGTGCCAGCAGTCCGGACAGTAACTATGGCTACACCTTC,few,TRBV3-1,-,TRBJ1-2
CATSDPTRGHPYNEQFF,TGTGCCACCAGTGACCCCACGCGAGGGCATCCCTACAATGAGCAGTTCTTC,-,TRBV24-1,-,TRBJ2-1
CASSQVDGGKGELFF,TGTGCCAGCAGCCAAGTTGACGGGGGGAAGGGGGAGCTGTTTTTT,-,TRBV4-2,TRBD2,TRBJ2-2
CASSLSPTPLHF,TGTGCCAGCAGTTTAAGTCCCACACCCCTCCACTTT,-,TRBV12-3/TRBV12-4,-,TRBJ1-6
CASSFDGYNSPLHF,TGTGCCAGCAGCTTTGACGGCTATAATTCACCCCTCCACTTT,many,TRBV7-2,-,TRBJ1-6
CASSGKQGRSFRPQHF,TGTGCCAGCAGTGGAAAACAGGGCCGGTCCTTCAGGCCCCAGCATTTT,-,TRBV6-2/TRBV6-3,-,TRBJ1-5
CASSYRITSGSTDTQYF,TGTGCCAGCAGCTATAGGATAACTAGCGGGAGCACAGATACGCAGTATTTT,-,TRBV7-8,TRBD2,TRBJ2-3
CASTSTGQGYTF,TGTGCCAGCACTTCGACAGGGCAGGGCTACACCTTC,few,TRBV2,TRBD1,TRBJ1-2
CASSLLGGQKDTQYF,TGCGCCAGCAGCTTGTTAGGGGGGCAAAAAGATACGCAGTATTTT,-,TRBV5-1,-,TRBJ2-3
CASRLVHREQFF,TGTGCCAGCAGACTAGTTCACAGGGAGCAGTTCTTC,-,TRBV6-1,-,TRBJ2-1
CASSLTSSGVDNEQFF,TGTGCCAGCAGCTTAACTTCTAGCGGGGTAGACAATGAGCAGTTCTTC,few,TRBV7-3,TRBD2,TRBJ2-1
CASSSRTAYEQYF,TGTGCCAGCAGCTCCCGGACGGCCTACGAGCAGTACTTC,many,TRBV5-6,-,TRBJ2-7
CASSLGYEQFF,TGCGCCAGCAGCTTGGGGTACGAGCAGTTCTTC,-,TRBV5-1,-,TRBJ2-1